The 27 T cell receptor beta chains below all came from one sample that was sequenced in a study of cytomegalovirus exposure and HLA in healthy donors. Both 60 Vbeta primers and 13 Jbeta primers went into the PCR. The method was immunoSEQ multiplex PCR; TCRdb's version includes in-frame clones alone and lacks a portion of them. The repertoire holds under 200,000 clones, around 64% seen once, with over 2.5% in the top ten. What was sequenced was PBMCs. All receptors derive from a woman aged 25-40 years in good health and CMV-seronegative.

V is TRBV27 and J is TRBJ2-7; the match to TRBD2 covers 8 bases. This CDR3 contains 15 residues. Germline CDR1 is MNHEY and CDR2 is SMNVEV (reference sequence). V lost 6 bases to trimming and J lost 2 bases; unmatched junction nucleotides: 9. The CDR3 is CASSLSGTLPYEQYF. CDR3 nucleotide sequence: TGTGCCAGCAGCCTTAGCGGGACCCTTCCCTACGAGCAGTACTTC.

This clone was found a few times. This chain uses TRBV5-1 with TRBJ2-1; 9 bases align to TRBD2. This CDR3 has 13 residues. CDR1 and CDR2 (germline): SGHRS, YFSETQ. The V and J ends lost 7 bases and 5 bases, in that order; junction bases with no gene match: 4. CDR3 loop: CASGLAPNNEQFF. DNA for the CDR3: TGCGCCAGCGGACTAGCGCCTAACAATGAGCAGTTCTTC. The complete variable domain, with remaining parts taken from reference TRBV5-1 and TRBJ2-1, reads KAGVTQTPRYLIKTRGQQVTLSCSPISGHRSVSWYQQTPGQGLQFLFEYFSETQRNKGNFPGRFSGRQFSNSRSEMNVSTLELGDSALYLCASGLAPNNEQFFGPGTRLTVL.

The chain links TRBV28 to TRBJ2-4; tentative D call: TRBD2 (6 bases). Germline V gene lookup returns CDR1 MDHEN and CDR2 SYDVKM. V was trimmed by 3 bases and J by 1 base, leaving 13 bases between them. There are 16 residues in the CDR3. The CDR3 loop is CASSFRGREAKNIQYF. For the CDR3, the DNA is TGTGCCAGCAGTTTTCGGGGTCGGGAGGCCAAAAACATTCAGTACTTC.

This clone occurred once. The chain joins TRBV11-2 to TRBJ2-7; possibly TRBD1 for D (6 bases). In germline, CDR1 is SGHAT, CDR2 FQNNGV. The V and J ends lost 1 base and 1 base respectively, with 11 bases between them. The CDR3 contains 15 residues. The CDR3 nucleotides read TGTGCCAGCAGCTTAGTCGGACAGTTGTCCTACGAGCAGTACTTC. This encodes CASSLVGQLSYEQYF. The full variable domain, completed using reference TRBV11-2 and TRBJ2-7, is EAGVAQSPRYKIIEKRQSVAFWCNPISGHATLYWYQQILGQGPKLLIQFQNNGVVDDSQLPKDRFSAERLKGVDSTLKIQPAKLEDSAVYLCASSLVGQLSYEQYFGPGTRLTVT.

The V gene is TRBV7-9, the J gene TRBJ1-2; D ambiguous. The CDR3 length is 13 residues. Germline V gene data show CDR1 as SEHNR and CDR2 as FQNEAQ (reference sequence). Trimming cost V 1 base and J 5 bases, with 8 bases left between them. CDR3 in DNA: TGTGCCAGCAGCTTAGGCGGGCATTATGGCTACACCTTC. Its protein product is CASSLGGHYGYTF.

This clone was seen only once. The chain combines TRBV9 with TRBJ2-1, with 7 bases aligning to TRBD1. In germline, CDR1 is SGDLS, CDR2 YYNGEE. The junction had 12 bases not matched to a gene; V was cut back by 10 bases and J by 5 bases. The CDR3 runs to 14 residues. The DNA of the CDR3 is TGTGCCGCGACAGCCGGGACAGCCGACAATGAGCAGTTCTTC. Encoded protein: CAATAGTADNEQFF.

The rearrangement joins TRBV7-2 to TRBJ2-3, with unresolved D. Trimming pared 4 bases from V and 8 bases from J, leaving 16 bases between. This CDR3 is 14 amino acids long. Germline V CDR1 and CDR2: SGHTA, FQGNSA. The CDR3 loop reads CASSSKWSGATQYF. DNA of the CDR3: TGTGCCAGCAGCTCCAAATGGTCCGGAGCTACGCAGTATTTT.

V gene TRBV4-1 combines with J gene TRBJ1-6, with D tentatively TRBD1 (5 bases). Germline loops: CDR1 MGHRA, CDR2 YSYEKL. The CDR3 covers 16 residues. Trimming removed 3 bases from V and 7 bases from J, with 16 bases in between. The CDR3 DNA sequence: TGCGCCAGCAGCCACCCGGCGGGACTTAGAAATTCACCCCTCCACTTT. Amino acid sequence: CASSHPAGLRNSPLHF.

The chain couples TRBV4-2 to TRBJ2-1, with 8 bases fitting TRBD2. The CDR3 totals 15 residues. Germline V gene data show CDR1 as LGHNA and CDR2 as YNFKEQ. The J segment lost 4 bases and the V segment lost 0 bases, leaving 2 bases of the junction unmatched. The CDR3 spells CASSQESGGYNEQFF. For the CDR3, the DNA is TGTGCCAGCAGCCAAGAGAGCGGGGGTTACAATGAGCAGTTCTTC.

The CDR3 loop reads CASSLGGGKPAFGQYF. The CDR3 DNA is TGTGCCAGCAGTTTAGGTGGCGGCAAGCCGGCTTTTGGGCAGTACTTC. The V gene is TRBV27, the J gene TRBJ2-7, with unresolved D. The CDR3 has 16 amino acids. Germline loops: CDR1 MNHEY, CDR2 SMNVEV (reference sequence). The germline V and J ends were trimmed by 2 bases and 9 bases, with 23 bases remaining between them.

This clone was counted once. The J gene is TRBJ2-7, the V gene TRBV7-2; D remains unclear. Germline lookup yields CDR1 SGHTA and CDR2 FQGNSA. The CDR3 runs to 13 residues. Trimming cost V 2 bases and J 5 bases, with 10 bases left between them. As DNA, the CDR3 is TGTGCCAGCAGCTTACGGCAGGATCACGAGCAGTACTTC. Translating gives CASSLRQDHEQYF.

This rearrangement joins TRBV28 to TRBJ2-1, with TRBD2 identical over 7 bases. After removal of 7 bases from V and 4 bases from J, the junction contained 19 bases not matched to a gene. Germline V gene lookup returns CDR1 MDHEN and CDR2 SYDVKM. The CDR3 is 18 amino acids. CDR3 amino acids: CASTRDYLERRIYNEQFF. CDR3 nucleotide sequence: TGTGCCAGCACTCGGGACTACCTCGAGCGGAGGATATACAATGAGCAGTTCTTC.

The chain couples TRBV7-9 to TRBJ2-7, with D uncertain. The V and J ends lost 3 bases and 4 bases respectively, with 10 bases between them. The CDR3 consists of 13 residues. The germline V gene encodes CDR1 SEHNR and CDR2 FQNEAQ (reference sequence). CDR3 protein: CASSFFSGYEQYF. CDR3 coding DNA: TGTGCCAGCAGCTTCTTTTCCGGTTACGAGCAGTACTTC.

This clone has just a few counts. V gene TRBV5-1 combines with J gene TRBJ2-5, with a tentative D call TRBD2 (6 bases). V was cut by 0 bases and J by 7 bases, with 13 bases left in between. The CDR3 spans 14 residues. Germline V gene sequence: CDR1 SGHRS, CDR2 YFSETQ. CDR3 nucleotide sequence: TGCGCCAGCAGCTTGGACCCGGGGGAAGGGACCCAGTACTTC. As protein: CASSLDPGEGTQYF.

The CDR3 loop is CASSRDYQETQYF. CDR3 DNA sequence: TGTGCCAGTAGCCGGGACTACCAAGAGACCCAGTACTTC. This chain uses TRBV19 with TRBJ2-5; a weak D match, TRBD2 (6 bases). The CDR3 runs to 13 residues. Germline-derived CDR1 and CDR2 are LNHDA and SQIVND (reference sequence). V shed 6 bases and J shed 0 bases, with 8 bases lying between them.

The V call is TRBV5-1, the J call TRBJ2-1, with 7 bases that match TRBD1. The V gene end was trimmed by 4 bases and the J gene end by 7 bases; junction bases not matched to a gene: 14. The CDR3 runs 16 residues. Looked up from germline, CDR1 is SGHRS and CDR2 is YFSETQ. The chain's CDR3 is CASSLGQELIKNEQFF. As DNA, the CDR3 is TGCGCCAGCAGCCTAGGACAGGAACTTATAAAGAATGAGCAGTTCTTC.

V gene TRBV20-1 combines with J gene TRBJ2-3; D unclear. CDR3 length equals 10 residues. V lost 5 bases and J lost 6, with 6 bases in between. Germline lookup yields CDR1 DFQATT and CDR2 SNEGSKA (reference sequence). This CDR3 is CSAVADTQYF. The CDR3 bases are TGCAGTGCTGTCGCGGATACGCAGTATTTT.

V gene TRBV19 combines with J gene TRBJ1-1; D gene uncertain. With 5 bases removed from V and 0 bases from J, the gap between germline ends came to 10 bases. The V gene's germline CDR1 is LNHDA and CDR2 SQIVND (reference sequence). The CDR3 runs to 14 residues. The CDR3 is CASSPQALNTEAFF. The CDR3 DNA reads TGTGCCAGTAGTCCCCAAGCCCTGAACACTGAAGCTTTCTTT.

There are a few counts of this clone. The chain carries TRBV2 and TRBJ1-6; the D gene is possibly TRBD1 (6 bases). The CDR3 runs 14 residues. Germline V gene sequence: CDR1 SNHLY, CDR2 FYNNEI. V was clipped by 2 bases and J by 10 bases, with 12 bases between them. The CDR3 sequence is CASSERQDSSPLHF. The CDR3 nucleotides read TGTGCCAGCAGTGAACGACAGGACTCCTCACCCCTCCACTTT.

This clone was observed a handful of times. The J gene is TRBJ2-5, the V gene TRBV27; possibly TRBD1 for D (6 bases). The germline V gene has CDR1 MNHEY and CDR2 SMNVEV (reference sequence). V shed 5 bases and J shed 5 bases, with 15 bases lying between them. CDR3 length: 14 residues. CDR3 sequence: CASSIQGVGETQYF. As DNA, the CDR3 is TGTGCCAGCAGTATACAGGGAGTTGGTGAGACCCAGTACTTC.

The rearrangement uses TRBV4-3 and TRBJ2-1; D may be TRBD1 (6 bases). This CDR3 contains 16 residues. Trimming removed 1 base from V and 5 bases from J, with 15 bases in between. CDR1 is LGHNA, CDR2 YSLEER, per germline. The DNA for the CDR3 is TGCGCCAGCAGCCAAGTTAGGGGGATTGGGAACAATGAGCAGTTCTTC. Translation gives CASSQVRGIGNNEQFF.

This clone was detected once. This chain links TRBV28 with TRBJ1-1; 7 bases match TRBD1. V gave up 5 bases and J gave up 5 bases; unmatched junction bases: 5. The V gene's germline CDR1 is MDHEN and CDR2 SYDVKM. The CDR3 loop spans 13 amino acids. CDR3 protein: CASSNRGQTEAFF. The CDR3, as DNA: TGTGCCAGCAGTAACAGGGGTCAAACTGAAGCTTTCTTT.

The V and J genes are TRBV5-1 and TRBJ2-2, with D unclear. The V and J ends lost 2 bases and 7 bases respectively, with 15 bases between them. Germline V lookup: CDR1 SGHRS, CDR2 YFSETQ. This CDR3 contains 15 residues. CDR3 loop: CASSLVLGYNGELFF. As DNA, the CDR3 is TGCGCCAGCAGCTTAGTCCTCGGGTATAACGGGGAGCTGTTTTTT.

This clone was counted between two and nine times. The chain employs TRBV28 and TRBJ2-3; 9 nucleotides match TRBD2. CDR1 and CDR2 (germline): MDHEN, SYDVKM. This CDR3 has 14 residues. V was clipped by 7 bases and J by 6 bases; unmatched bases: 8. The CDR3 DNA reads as TGTGCCAGCAAGCAGCTAGCGGGACCGGATACGCAGTATTTT. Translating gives CASKQLAGPDTQYF.

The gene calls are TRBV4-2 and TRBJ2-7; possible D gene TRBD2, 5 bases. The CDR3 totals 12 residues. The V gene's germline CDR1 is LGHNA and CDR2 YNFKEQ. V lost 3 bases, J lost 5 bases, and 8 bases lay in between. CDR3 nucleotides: TGTGCCAGCAGCCACGGGATCCACGAGCAGTACTTC. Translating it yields CASSHGIHEQYF.

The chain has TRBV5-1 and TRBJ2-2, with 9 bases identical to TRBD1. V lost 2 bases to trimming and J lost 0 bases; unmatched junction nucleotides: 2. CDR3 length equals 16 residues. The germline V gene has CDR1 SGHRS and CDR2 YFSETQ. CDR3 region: CASSLTGGANTGELFF. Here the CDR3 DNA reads TGCGCCAGCAGCTTAACAGGGGGCGCGAACACCGGGGAGCTGTTTTTT.

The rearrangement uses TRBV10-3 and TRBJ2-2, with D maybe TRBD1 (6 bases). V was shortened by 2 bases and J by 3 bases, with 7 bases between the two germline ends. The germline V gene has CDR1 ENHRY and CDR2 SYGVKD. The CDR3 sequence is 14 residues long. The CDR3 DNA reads TGTGCCATCAGTGAGGCAGGGGACACCGGGGAGCTGTTTTTT. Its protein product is CAISEAGDTGELFF.